This T cell receptor beta chain originates from a study of T cell responses to AZD1222 COVID-19 vaccine. Repertoires were generated with immunoSEQ multiplex PCR, while TCRdb's copy carries only in-frame clones and drops some. The sample holds about 120,000 clones, 85% to 90% seen once. Germline CDR1 LNHDA, CDR2 SQIVND (reference sequence). V shed 4 bases and J 0 bases; nucleotides not matched to a gene: 4. The CDR3 spans 15 residues. J is TRBJ2-3 and V is TRBV19, with 7 positions matching TRBD1. The TCR sequence derives from an adult in good health. Sequences were derived from peripheral blood, sampled on day 0 of AZD1222 vaccination. For the CDR3, the DNA is TGTGCCAGTAGTACTGGACAGGTCAGCACAGATACGCAGTATTTT. Protein product: CASSTGQVSTDTQYF.